The source of this TCR beta chain is a study of shared clonotypes between healthy human individuals. Regarding the study as a whole: Larger estimated richness was generally recorded for naive subsets relative to memory subsets.

In regard to this clone: Its antigen is unidentified.

Sorted-subset replicate PCR reactions were performed with about 200 ng DNA, corresponding to 30,000 or so T cell genomes. The assay was immunoSEQ multiplex PCR, and TCRdb's table has in-frame clones only and misses some. Of 1.6 million or so clones in the sample, less than 99% are singletons; the top ten hold 0.36%. CDR3 length equals 16 residues. V lost 0 bases to trimming and J lost 5 bases; unmatched junction nucleotides: 4. Germline V gene sequence: CDR1 KGHSY, CDR2 FQNENV. Sequenced sample: naive CD4+ T cells sorted from blood. Stated subset: CD45RA+ positively selected. The V call is TRBV16, the J call TRBJ1-5; 10 nucleotides match TRBD1. This clonotype originated in a man aged 25-40 years in good health. The CDR3 here is CASSQSGGQGDQPQHF. The CDR3 DNA sequence: TGTGCCAGCAGCCAATCGGGCGGACAGGGGGATCAGCCCCAGCATTTT.